This T cell receptor beta chain originates from a study of blood T cell repertoires in COVID-19. About the study: Samples came from the United States, Italy and Spain, spanning acute and convalescent COVID-19.

In the source study's methods: It was from reference gene primer amplification that nucleated cell counts were estimated. Assay: immunoSEQ multiplex PCR; the TCRdb copy retains only in-frame clones and omits some. V and J calls and clone size are those listed in that table; D and trimming were worked out from the DNA. The profile shows over 70,000 clones, 75% to 90% of them singletons. CDR3 size: 13 residues. Germline CDR1 SGDLS, CDR2 YYNGEE. This clone was recorded only once. At one of its ends the junction is not consistent with the germline gene, which may arise from a read error. The sample comprised peripheral blood. The chain joins TRBV9 to TRBJ2-1; 7 nucleotides agree with TRBD2. The receptor was isolated from a human donor in a cohort sampled during active COVID-19. CDR3 residues: CASNRRDYDEQFF. In nucleotides, the CDR3 is TGTGCCAGCAACCGCCGGGACTACGATGAGCAGTTCTTC.